Listed here are 21 T cell receptor beta chains from one sample, sequenced in a study of blood T cell repertoires in COVID-19. Here immunoSEQ multiplex PCR was the method, and the copy in TCRdb shows in-frame clones only, minus some. Of 300,000 to 400,000 clones listed, around 90% are singletons. Source material: peripheral blood. The receptors were sampled from a woman in her late teens or twenties who had recovered from COVID-19.

The V call is TRBV30, the J call TRBJ1-5; D is possibly TRBD1 (5 bases). CDR3 size: 14 residues. The germline V gene encodes CDR1 GTSNPN and CDR2 SVGIG (reference sequence). V was pared by 2 bases and J by 4 bases, with 12 bases between. The CDR3 loop is CAWSWGVGNQPQHF. The CDR3 nucleotides read TGTGCCTGGAGTTGGGGGGTAGGTAATCAGCCCCAGCATTTT.

This chain uses TRBV5-4 with TRBJ2-5; 10 nucleotides agree with TRBD2. CDR3 length: 19 amino acids. CDR1 and CDR2 (germline): SGHNT, YYREEE (reference sequence). J gave up 2 bases and V 3 bases, and 16 bases lay outside the gene matches. The CDR3 loop is CASSWGGFSGRPRQETQYF. The DNA of the CDR3 is TGTGCCAGCAGCTGGGGGGGGTTTAGCGGGAGGCCCCGACAAGAGACCCAGTACTTC.

The chain recombines TRBV19 with TRBJ2-7; a weak D match, TRBD2 (7 bases). V was cut by 6 bases and J by 5 bases, with 20 bases left in between. This CDR3 region has 15 residues. Germline CDR1 and CDR2: LNHDA and SQIVND (reference sequence). The CDR3 reads CASSQRGGGVHEQYV. CDR3 nucleotides: TGTGCCAGTAGCCAGAGGGGGGGAGGTGTCCACGAGCAGTACGTC.

This sequence joins TRBV19 and TRBJ2-3; 14 bases match TRBD2. From germline, CDR1 is LNHDA and CDR2 SQIVND (reference sequence). This CDR3 has 20 amino acids. After removal of 4 bases from V and 0 bases from J, the junction contained 12 bases not matched to a gene. This chain's CDR3 is CASSREGLAGDITSTDTQYF. CDR3 bases: TGTGCCAGTAGTAGAGAGGGACTAGCGGGAGACATTACTAGCACAGATACGCAGTATTTT.

The chain has TRBV5-6 and TRBJ2-3, with TRBD1 matching 7 bases. The V segment lost 2 bases and the J segment 1 base; nucleotides outside the gene matches: 7. The germline V gene encodes CDR1 SGHDT and CDR2 YYEEEE. The CDR3 spans 16 residues. The CDR3 region has the DNA TGTGCCAGCAGCTTCCCCGGACAGGAACGCACAGATACGCAGTATTTT. It specifies CASSFPGQERTDTQYF.

The genes are TRBV15 and TRBJ2-5; 10 nucleotides align to TRBD2. Per germline, CDR1 LNHNV and CDR2 YYDKDF (reference sequence). J was trimmed by 6 bases and V by 5 bases; bases with no gene match: 15. CDR3 length equals 17 residues. DNA of the CDR3: TGTGCCACCAGCGGGGTAGCGGGAGGTCCCGGGGGGAAGACCCAGTACTTC. It specifies CATSGVAGGPGGKTQYF.

The gene calls are TRBV7-2 and TRBJ2-1, with D perhaps matching TRBD2 (6 bases). CDR3 size: 16 residues. Trimming took 3 bases from V and 5 from J, leaving 17 bases between them. Germline CDR1 is SGHTA and CDR2 is FQGNSA. The CDR3 nucleotides are TGTGCCAGCAGCTTCGGGAGACTCGGGCGGGACAATGAGCAGTTCTTC. It yields the protein CASSFGRLGRDNEQFF.

CDR3 sequence reads: CASSSHRLAGVADTQYF. CDR3 DNA sequence: TGTGCCAGCAGCTCCCACCGACTAGCGGGAGTTGCAGATACGCAGTATTTT. V is TRBV11-2 and J is TRBJ2-3; 12 bases match TRBD2. Germline CDR1 SGHAT, CDR2 FQNNGV. This CDR3 is 17 amino acids long. Trimming cost V 4 bases and J 4 bases; bases outside gene matches: 9.

The V gene is TRBV15, the J gene TRBJ1-5; a possible D gene is TRBD1 (6 bases). The CDR3 covers 16 residues. V lost 5 bases and J 0 bases, leaving 14 bases between the germline ends. CDR1 is LNHNV, CDR2 YYDKDF, per germline (reference sequence). In DNA form, the CDR3 reads TGTGCCACCAGCGCACGAAGGACAGCTAGCAATCAGCCCCAGCATTTT. This gives the protein CATSARRTASNQPQHF. The full variable domain, with the rest looked up from reference TRBV15 and TRBJ1-5, is DAMVIQNPRYQVTQFGKPVTLSCSQTLNHNVMYWYQQKSSQAPKLLFHYYDKDFNNEADTPDNFQSRRPNTSFCFLDIRSPGLGDTAMYLCATSARRTASNQPQHFGDGTRLSIL.

The chain is built from TRBV7-8 and TRBJ1-5, with 7 bases lining up with TRBD1. The germline V gene has CDR1 SGHVS and CDR2 FQNEAQ. The CDR3 runs 13 residues. J lost 4 bases, V lost 3 bases, and 0 bases had no gene match. CDR3 sequence (DNA): TGTGCCAGCAGCTTGGACAGGAATCAGCCCCAGCATTTT. Translating it yields CASSLDRNQPQHF.

V gene TRBV9 combines with J gene TRBJ1-6; D possibly corresponds to TRBD1 (5 bases). V shed 3 bases and J shed 5 bases, with 15 bases lying between them. This CDR3 has 16 amino acids. Germline V gene sequence: CDR1 SGDLS, CDR2 YYNGEE. This chain's CDR3 is CASSEHQGPNNSPLHF. CDR3 sequence (DNA): TGTGCCAGCAGCGAGCATCAGGGTCCTAATAATTCACCCCTCCACTTT.

CDR3 coding DNA: TGTGCCAGCAGCCCAACGGCGGTATACACCGGGGAGCTGTTTTTT. Protein sequence: CASSPTAVYTGELFF. The genes are TRBV7-9 and TRBJ2-2; D not certain. This CDR3 is built from 15 residues. Germline CDR1 and CDR2: SEHNR and FQNEAQ (reference sequence). Trimming removed 5 bases from V and 3 bases from J, with 13 bases in between.

This clone was observed once. The chain is built from TRBV12-3 or TRBV12-4 and TRBJ2-1; the D is unclear. This CDR3 has 13 residues. Trimming left V 7 bases short and J 6 bases short, with 13 bases between. The DNA for the CDR3 is TGTGCCAGCACACTATCCCCTCTCAATGAGCAGTTCTTC. Amino acids: CASTLSPLNEQFF.

V is TRBV24-1 and J is TRBJ2-1; 10 bases are a match to TRBD2. Germline V gene sequence: CDR1 KGHDR, CDR2 SFDVKD. This CDR3 region has 16 residues. Unmatched junction bases numbered 4, after V lost 5 bases and J lost 1 base. CDR3 DNA: TGTGCCACCAGTGGGCTAGCGGGAGTGTCCTACAATGAGCAGTTCTTC. The encoded protein is CATSGLAGVSYNEQFF.

The chain has TRBV4-1 and TRBJ1-1, with D possibly being TRBD1 (5 bases). Germline values: CDR1 MGHRA, CDR2 YSYEKL. V lost 3 bases to trimming and J lost 6 bases, with 8 bases between them. The CDR3 is 12 amino acids. CDR3 residues: CASSHRGSEAFF. The CDR3 coding sequence is TGCGCCAGCAGCCATAGGGGCTCTGAAGCTTTCTTT.

A few counts support this clone. The genes are TRBV30 and TRBJ2-7; D unclear. This CDR3 comprises 11 residues. Trimming removed 1 base at V and 3 bases at J, with 4 bases between. Germline V gives CDR1 GTSNPN, CDR2 SVGIG (reference sequence). For the CDR3, the DNA is TGTGCCTGGAGTGCAGGCTACGAGCAGTACGTC. It specifies CAWSAGYEQYV.

The chain is built from TRBV18 and TRBJ2-5; 10 positions agree with TRBD2. CDR3 size: 14 residues. CDR1 and CDR2 (germline): KGHSH, LQKENI. V dropped 4 bases and J dropped 5; count of bases not matched to a gene: 4. CDR3 coding DNA: TGTGCCAGCTCACTTCCGGGACTAGCGGAGACCCAGTACTTC. It yields the protein CASSLPGLAETQYF. Full variable domain (outside the CDR3, taken from reference TRBV18 and TRBJ2-5): NAGVMQNPRHLVRRRGQEARLRCSPMKGHSHVYWYRQLPEEGLKFMVYLQKENIIDESGMPKERFSAEFPKEGPSILRIQQVVRGDSAAYFCASSLPGLAETQYFGPGTRLLVL.

The J gene is TRBJ1-6, the V gene TRBV25-1; the D gene is possibly TRBD1 (5 bases). The V end was cut by 7 bases, the J end by 6 bases, with 19 bases between. The V gene's germline CDR1 is MGHDK and CDR2 SYGVNS. The CDR3 totals 16 residues. CDR3 nucleotide sequence: TGTGCCAGCATGGGGACTTCGCCTCCAATTAATTCACCCCTCCACTTT. It codes for CASMGTSPPINSPLHF.

The chain couples TRBV9 to TRBJ2-3; 12 bases are a match to TRBD2. With V trimmed by 0 bases and J by 2 bases, 7 bases remained unmatched. CDR1 is SGDLS and CDR2 is YYNGEE in the germline V gene. The CDR3 is made up of 18 amino acids. The CDR3 DNA reads TGTGCCAGCAGCGTAGCTTCTAGCGGGAGGGTTATCACAGATACGCAGTATTTT. Translation gives CASSVASSGRVITDTQYF. Using reference TRBV9 and TRBJ2-3 for the parts outside the CDR3, the full variable domain is DSGVTQTPKHLITATGQRVTLRCSPRSGDLSVYWYQQSLDQGLQFLIQYYNGEERAKGNILERFSAQQFPDLHSELNLSSLELGDSALYFCASSVASSGRVITDTQYFGPGTRLTVL.

V and J are TRBV2 and TRBJ2-2, with D maybe TRBD1 (6 bases). The germline V gene encodes CDR1 SNHLY and CDR2 FYNNEI. The CDR3 runs 15 residues. Trimming stripped 2 bases from V and 7 bases from J, with 14 bases between. The CDR3 region has the DNA TGTGCCAGCAGTGAAATCACAGGGCAGAGCGGGGAGCTGTTTTTT. Translation: CASSEITGQSGELFF.

The chain combines TRBV7-9 with TRBJ2-7; 10 bases agree with TRBD2. In germline, CDR1 is SEHNR, CDR2 FQNEAQ (reference sequence). V shed 5 bases, J shed 3 bases, and the junction held 19 bases outside the gene matches. The CDR3 totals 19 residues. CDR3 coding DNA: TGTGCCAGCAGCCAAGACCTGGGCCTTAAGCGGGAGGGCCTCTACGAGCAGTACGTC. The encoded protein is CASSQDLGLKREGLYEQYV.